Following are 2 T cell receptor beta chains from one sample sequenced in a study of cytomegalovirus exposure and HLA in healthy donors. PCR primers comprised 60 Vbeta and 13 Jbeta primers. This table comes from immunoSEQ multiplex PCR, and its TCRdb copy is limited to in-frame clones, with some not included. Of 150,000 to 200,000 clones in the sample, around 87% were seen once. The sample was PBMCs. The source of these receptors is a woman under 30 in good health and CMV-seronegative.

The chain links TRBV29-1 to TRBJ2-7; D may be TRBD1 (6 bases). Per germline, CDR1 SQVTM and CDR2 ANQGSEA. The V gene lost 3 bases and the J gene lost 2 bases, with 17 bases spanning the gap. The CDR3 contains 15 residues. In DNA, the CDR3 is TGCAGCGTTGAGTTGAAGGGACAAACGACCTACGAGCAGTACTTC. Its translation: CSVELKGQTTYEQYF.

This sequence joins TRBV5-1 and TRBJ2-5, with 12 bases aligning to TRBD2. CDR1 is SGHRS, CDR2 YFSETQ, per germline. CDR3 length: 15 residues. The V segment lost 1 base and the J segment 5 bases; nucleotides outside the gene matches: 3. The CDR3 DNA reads TGCGCCAGCAGCTTGAGACTAGCGGGGGTGGAGACCCAGTACTTC. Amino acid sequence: CASSLRLAGVETQYF.